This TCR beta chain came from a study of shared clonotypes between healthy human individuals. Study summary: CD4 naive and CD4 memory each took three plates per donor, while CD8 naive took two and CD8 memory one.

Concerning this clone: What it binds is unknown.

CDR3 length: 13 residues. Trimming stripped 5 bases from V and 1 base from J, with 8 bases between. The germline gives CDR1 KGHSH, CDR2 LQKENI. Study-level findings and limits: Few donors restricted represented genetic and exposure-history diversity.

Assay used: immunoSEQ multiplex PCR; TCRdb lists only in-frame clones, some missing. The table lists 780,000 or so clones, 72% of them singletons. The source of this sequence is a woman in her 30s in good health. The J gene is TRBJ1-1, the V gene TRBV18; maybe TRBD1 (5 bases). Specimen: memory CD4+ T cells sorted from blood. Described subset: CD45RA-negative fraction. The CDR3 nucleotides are TGTGCCAGCTCATCTCAGGGGAACACTGAAGCTTTCTTT. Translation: CASSSQGNTEAFF.